This TCR beta chain was sequenced in a study of blood T cell repertoires in COVID-19. V lost 5 bases and J lost 1, with 11 bases in between. The CDR3 length is 14 residues. Looked up from germline, CDR1 is SGHTA and CDR2 is FQGNSA. TCRdb's table, derived via immunoSEQ multiplex PCR, lists solely in-frame clones and lacks some. Among 350,000 to 450,000 clones listed, roughly four fifths were seen once. The receptor comes from a woman in her 50s who had recovered from COVID-19. This chain connects TRBV7-2 to TRBJ1-1; D is possibly TRBD1 (6 bases). Sequencing was carried out using PBMCs or T cells enriched from blood (not recorded which). CDR3 in amino acids: CASSQTQGNTEAFF. Here the CDR3 DNA reads TGTGCCAGCAGCCAGACACAGGGGAACACTGAAGCTTTCTTT.